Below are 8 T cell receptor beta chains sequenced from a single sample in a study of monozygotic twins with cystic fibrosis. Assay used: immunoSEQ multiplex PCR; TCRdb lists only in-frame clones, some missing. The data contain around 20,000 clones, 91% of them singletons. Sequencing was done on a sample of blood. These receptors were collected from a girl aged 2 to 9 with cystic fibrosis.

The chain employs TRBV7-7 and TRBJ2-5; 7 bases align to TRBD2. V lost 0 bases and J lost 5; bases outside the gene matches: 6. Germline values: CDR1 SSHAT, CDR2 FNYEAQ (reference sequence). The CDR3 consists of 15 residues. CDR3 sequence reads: CASSLAHNGRETQYF. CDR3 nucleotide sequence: TGTGCCAGCAGCTTAGCGCATAACGGGAGGGAGACCCAGTACTTC.

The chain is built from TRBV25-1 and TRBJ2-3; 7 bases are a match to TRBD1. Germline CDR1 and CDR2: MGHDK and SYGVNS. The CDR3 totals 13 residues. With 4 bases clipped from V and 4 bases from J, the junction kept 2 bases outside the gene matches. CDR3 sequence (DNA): TGTGCCAGCAGTGCCCAGGGGGCAGATACGCAGTATTTT. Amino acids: CASSAQGADTQYF.

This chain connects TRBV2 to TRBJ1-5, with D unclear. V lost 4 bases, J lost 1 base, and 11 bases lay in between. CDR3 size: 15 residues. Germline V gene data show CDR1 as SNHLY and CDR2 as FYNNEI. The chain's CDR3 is CASSAWTGSNQPQHF. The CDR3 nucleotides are TGTGCCAGCAGTGCCTGGACGGGGAGCAATCAGCCCCAGCATTTT.

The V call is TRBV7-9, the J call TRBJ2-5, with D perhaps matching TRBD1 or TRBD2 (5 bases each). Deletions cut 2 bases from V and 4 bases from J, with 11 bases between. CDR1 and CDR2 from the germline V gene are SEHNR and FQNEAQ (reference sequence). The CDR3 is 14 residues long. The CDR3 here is CASSLRPGRETQYF. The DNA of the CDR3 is TGTGCCAGCAGCTTAAGGCCAGGGAGAGAGACCCAGTACTTC.

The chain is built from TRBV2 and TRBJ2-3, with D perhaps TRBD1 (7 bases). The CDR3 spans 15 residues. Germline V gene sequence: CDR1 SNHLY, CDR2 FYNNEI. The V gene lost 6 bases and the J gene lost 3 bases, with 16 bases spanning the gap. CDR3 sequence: CASSAQGRYTDTQYF. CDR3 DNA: TGTGCCAGCAGCGCACAGGGGAGGTATACAGATACGCAGTATTTT.

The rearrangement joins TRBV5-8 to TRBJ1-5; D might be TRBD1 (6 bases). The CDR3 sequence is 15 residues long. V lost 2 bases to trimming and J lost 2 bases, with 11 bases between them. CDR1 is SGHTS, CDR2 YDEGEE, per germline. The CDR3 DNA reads TGTGCCAGCAGCTTTCTCAGGGGAGGCAATCAGCCCCAGCATTTT. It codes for CASSFLRGGNQPQHF.

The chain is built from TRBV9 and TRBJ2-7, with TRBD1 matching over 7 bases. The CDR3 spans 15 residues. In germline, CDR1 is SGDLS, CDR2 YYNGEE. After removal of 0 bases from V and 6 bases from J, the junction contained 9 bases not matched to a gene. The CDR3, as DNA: TGTGCCAGCAGCGTAGCCCCAGGGGGTAATGGCGAGCAGTACTTC. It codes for CASSVAPGGNGEQYF.

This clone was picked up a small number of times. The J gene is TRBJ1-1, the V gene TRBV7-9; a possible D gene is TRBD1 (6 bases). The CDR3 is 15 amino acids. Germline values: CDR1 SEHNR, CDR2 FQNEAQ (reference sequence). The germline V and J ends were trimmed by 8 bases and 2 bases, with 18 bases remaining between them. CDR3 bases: TGTGCCAGCGCCGAGGGGGTTGGAAGAAACACTGAAGCTTTCTTT. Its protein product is CASAEGVGRNTEAFF.